The TCR beta chain under discussion was sequenced for a study of shared clonotypes between healthy human individuals. This table comes from immunoSEQ multiplex PCR, and its TCRdb copy is limited to in-frame clones, with some not included. The sample consists of 2,100,000 or so clones, approximately 94% of them appearing once. None of the donors, who were healthy HIV-negative adults, had recently had acute infections or vaccinations. V was clipped by 4 bases and J by 4 bases, with 8 bases between them. The V gene's germline CDR1 is LNHDA and CDR2 SQIVND (reference sequence). The CDR3 totals 12 residues.

The chain is built from TRBV19 and TRBJ2-7, with D unclear. Sequenced material: naive CD4+ T cells sorted from blood. This sample's subset: CD45RA+ positively selected. The sequence was collected from a man between 18 and 29 years old in good health. CDR3 nucleotide sequence: TGTGCCAGTAGTAGGGTCGGTTACGAGCAGTACTTC. This translates into CASSRVGYEQYF.